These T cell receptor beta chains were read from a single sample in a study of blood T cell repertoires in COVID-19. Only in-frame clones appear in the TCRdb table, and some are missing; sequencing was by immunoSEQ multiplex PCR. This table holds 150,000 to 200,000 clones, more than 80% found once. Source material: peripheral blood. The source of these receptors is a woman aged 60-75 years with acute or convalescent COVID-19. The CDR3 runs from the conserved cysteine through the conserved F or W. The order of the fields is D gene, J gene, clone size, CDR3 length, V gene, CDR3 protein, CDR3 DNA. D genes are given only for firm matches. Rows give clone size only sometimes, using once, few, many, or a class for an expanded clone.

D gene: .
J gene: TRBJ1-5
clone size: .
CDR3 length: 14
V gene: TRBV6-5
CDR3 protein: CASREDSDPRPQHF
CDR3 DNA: TGTGCCAGCAGGGAGGACAGCGACCCACGGCCCCAGCATTTT

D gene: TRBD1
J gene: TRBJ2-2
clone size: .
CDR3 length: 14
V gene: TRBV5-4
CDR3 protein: CASSLGQGTGELFF
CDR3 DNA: TGTGCCAGCAGCTTAGGACAGGGCACCGGGGAGCTGTTTTTT

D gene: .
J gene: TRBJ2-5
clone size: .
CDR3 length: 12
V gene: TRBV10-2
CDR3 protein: CASSEIEETQYF
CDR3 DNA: TGCGCCAGCAGTGAAATAGAAGAGACCCAGTACTTC

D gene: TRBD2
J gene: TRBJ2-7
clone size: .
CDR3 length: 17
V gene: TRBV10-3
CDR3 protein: CAIRKETFSGGPYEQYF
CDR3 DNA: TGTGCCATCAGGAAGGAGACTTTTAGCGGGGGGCCTTACGAGCAGTACTTC

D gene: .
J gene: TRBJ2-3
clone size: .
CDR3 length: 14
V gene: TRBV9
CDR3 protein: CASSVQASTDTQYF
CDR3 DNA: TGTGCCAGCAGCGTACAAGCTAGCACAGATACGCAGTATTTT

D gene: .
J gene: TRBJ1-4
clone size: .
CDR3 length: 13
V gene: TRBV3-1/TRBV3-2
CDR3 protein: CASSQVGGEKLFF
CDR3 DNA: TGTGCCAGCAGCCAAGTAGGCGGAGAAAAACTGTTTTTT

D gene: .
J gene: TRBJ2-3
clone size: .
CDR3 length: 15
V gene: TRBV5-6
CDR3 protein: CASSLFSGYTDTQYF
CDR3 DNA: TGTGCCAGCAGCTTGTTTTCGGGGTATACAGATACGCAGTATTTT

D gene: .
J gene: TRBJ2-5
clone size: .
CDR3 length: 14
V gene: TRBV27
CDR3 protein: CASSLRNREETQYF
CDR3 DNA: TGTGCCAGCAGTTTGAGGAACAGGGAAGAGACCCAGTACTTC

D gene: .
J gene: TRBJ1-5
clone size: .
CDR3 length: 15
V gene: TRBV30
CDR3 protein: CAWSVVQASNQPQHF
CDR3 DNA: TGTGCCTGGAGTGTAGTACAGGCGAGCAATCAGCCCCAGCATTTT

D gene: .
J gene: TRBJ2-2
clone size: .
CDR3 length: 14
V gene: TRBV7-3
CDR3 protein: CASSLTGGAGELFF
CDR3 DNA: TGTGCCAGCAGCTTAACGGGCGGGGCCGGGGAGCTGTTTTTT

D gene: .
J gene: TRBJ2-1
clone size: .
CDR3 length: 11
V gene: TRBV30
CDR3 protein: CAWTPGHEQFF
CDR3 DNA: TGTGCCTGGACCCCTGGCCATGAGCAGTTCTTC

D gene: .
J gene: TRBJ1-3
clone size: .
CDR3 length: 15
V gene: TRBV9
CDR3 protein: CASSVQGLGGNTIYF
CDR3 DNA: TGTGCCAGCAGCGTACAGGGCTTGGGGGGAAACACCATATATTTT

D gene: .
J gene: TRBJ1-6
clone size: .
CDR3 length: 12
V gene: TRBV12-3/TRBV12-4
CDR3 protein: CASSFRNSPLHF
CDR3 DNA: TGTGCCAGCAGTTTCAGGAATTCACCCCTCCACTTT

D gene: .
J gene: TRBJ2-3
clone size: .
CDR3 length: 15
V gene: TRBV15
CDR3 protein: CATSLLIRTSDTQYF
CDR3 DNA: TGTGCCACCAGCCTTCTAATTCGGACATCTGATACGCAGTATTTT

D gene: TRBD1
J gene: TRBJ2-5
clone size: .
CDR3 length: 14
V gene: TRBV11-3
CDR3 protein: CASSSSGQSETQYF
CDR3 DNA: TGTGCCAGCAGCTCCTCGGGACAGTCAGAGACCCAGTACTTC

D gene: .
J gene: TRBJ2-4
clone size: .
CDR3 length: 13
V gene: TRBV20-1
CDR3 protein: CSASRLARDIQYF
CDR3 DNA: TGCAGTGCTAGTCGGCTAGCAAGGGACATTCAGTACTTC

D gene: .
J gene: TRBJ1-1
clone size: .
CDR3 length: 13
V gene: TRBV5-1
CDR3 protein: CASSFERNTEAFF
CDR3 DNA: TGCGCCAGCAGCTTCGAGCGGAACACTGAAGCTTTCTTT

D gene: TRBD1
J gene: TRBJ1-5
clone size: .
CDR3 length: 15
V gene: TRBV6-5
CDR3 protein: CAMPRGQSNNQPQHF
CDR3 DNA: TGTGCCATGCCCAGGGGGCAGAGTAACAATCAGCCCCAGCATTTT

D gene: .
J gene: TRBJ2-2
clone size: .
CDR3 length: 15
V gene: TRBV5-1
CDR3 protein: CASSLPRQTTGELFF
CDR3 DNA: TGCGCCAGCAGCTTGCCAAGACAGACCACCGGGGAGCTGTTTTTT

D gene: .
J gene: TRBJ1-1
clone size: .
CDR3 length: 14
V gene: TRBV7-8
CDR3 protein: CASSLGNGNTEAFF
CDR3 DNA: TGTGCCAGCAGCTTAGGAAACGGGAACACTGAAGCTTTCTTT

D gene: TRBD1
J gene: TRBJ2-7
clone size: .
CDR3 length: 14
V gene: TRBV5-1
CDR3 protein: CASSMGQGINEQYF
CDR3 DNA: TGCGCCAGCAGCATGGGACAGGGGATAAACGAGCAGTACTTC

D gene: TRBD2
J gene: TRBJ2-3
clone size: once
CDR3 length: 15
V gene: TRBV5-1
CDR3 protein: CASRVAGGPTDTQYF
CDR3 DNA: TGCGCCAGCAGGGTAGCGGGAGGGCCAACAGATACGCAGTATTTT

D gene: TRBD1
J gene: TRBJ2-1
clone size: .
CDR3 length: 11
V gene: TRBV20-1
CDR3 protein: CSARGGTGQFF
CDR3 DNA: TGCAGTGCCCGAGGGGGGACAGGGCAGTTCTTC

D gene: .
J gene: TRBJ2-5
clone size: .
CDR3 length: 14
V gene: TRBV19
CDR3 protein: CASSPGTPGETQYF
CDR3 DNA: TGTGCCAGTAGTCCGGGGACTCCCGGAGAGACCCAGTACTTC

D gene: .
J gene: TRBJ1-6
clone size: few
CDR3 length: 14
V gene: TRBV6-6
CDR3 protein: CASRGDMAGSPLHF
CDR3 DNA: TGTGCCAGCAGGGGGGACATGGCGGGTTCACCCCTCCACTTT

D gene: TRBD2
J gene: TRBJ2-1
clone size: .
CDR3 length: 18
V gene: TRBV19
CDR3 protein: CASSIALLAGGVVNEQFF
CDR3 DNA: TGTGCCAGTAGTATAGCCCTACTAGCGGGAGGCGTCGTGAATGAGCAGTTCTTC

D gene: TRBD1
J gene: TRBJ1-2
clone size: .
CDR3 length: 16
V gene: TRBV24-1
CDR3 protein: CATSDPRTGGNYGYTF
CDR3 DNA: TGTGCCACCAGTGATCCCAGGACAGGGGGCAACTATGGCTACACCTTC

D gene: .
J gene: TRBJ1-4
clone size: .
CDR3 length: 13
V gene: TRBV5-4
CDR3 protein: CASSSREGEKLFF
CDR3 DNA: TGTGCCAGCAGCTCCCGAGAGGGCGAAAAACTGTTTTTT

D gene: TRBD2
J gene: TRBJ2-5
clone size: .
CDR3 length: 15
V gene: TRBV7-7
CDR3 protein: CASSLAGGGQETQYF
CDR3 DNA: TGTGCTAGCAGCTTAGCTGGGGGGGGCCAAGAGACCCAGTACTTC